This T cell receptor beta chain comes out of a study of identifying expanded T cells in peripheral blood. Study observations and caveats: Variance in clone template counts between roughly two-week samples significantly increased with total template count across all healthy donors.

Only in-frame clones appear in the TCRdb table, and some are missing; sequencing was by immunoSEQ multiplex PCR. The sample lists 70,000 to 100,000 clones, approximately 83% occurring once. There are 14 residues in the CDR3. Trimming left V 4 bases short and J 4 bases short, with 10 bases between. CDR1 and CDR2 from the germline V gene are LNHDA and SQIVND (reference sequence). This clone occurred once. Antigen specificity is unknown. No infections or other immune events were documented during collection. The receptor's source is a person aged 18 to 75 in good health. The genes are TRBV19 and TRBJ1-4; no definite D call. Sequenced input: blood. The CDR3 loop reads CASSTPPVNEKLFF. Written as DNA, the CDR3 is TGTGCCAGTAGTACCCCCCCGGTTAATGAAAAACTGTTTTTT.